Listed below are T cell receptor beta chains from one sample, sequenced in a study of CD4 T cells in relation to SARS-CoV-2 and coronaviruses. For these TCRs, the target antigens are not known. The protocol was immunoSEQ multiplex PCR, while the TCRdb copy is restricted to in-frame clones and leaves out a portion. The table records 26,000 or so clones, about 80% of them present only once. The sample taken for sequencing was CD4+ T cells from PBMCs, cultured in vitro. These receptors came from a human donor in good health. Each CDR3 is given with its conserved first and last residue. A D gene is named only where the DNA matches it firmly. Expanded clones are given a class, and other clones once, few, many or no size at all.

V gene	J gene	D gene	clone size	CDR3 DNA	CDR3 protein
TRBV5-1	TRBJ1-4	.	.	TGCGCCAGCAGTCCAACGGGGAATGAAAAACTGTTTTTT	CASSPTGNEKLFF
TRBV3-1/TRBV3-2	TRBJ2-7	.	.	TGTGCCAGCGGGGGGGCCAACGAGCAGTACTTC	CASGGANEQYF
TRBV7-9	TRBJ1-3	.	.	TGTGCCAGCAGCCTAGACAGCTCTGGAAACACCATATATTTT	CASSLDSSGNTIYF
TRBV27	TRBJ1-1	.	.	TGTGCCAGCAGTCGCAGAACCCGGGGCACTGAAGCTTTCTTT	CASSRRTRGTEAFF
TRBV6-5	TRBJ1-2	TRBD1	once	TGTGCCAGCAGATCGAGACAGGGTGTCTATGGCTACACCTTC	CASRSRQGVYGYTF
TRBV19	TRBJ1-2	.	.	TGTGCCAGTAGTAAGAACAGTAACTATGGCTACACCTTC	CASSKNSNYGYTF
TRBV6-1	TRBJ2-7	TRBD1	.	TGTGCCAGCAGTGAAGCGCTGGGACAGGGGGCATACGAGCAGTACTTC	CASSEALGQGAYEQYF
TRBV6-5	TRBJ1-1	TRBD1	.	TGTGCCAGCTACGACAGGGGATATACTGAAGCTTTCTTT	CASYDRGYTEAFF
TRBV5-1	TRBJ2-3	TRBD2	.	TGCGCCAGCAGCCTGACCGGACTAGCGGGGGAGAGAGATACGCAGTATTTT	CASSLTGLAGERDTQYF
TRBV19	TRBJ1-6	.	once	TGTGCCAGTAGTATAGGGGGCCAGGGGAATTCACCCCTCCACTTT	CASSIGGQGNSPLHF
TRBV5-6	TRBJ1-2	.	.	TGTGCCAGCAGCTCTTATACTCAAGACGGAGGCAACTATGGCTACACCTTC	CASSSYTQDGGNYGYTF
TRBV9	TRBJ2-5	.	.	TGTGCCAGCAGCCCTAGTGGGGTATCGGAGACCCAGTACTTC	CASSPSGVSETQYF
TRBV7-3	TRBJ2-5	TRBD2	few	TGTGCCAGCAGCTTACTCGGGAGGGCCGGCGAGACCCAGTACTTC	CASSLLGRAGETQYF
TRBV7-9	TRBJ1-4	TRBD1	.	TGTGCCAGCAGCACCGGGACAGGGGATGAAAAACTGTTTTTT	CASSTGTGDEKLFF
TRBV29-1	TRBJ2-7	TRBD1	few	TGCAGCGTTGAAGGGACAGGGGGAATGGGGGAGCAGTACTTC	CSVEGTGGMGEQYF
TRBV11-2	TRBJ1-1	.	once	TGTGCCAGCACCGCGGGGTCCAGAAACACTGAAGCTTTCTTT	CASTAGSRNTEAFF
TRBV14	TRBJ2-3	.	.	TGTGCCAGCAGCCTGGTGGGACGGGATACGCAGTATTTT	CASSLVGRDTQYF
TRBV6-2/TRBV6-3	TRBJ1-4	.	few	TGTGCCAGCAGTTACCTGGGGCCGAATGAAAAACTGTTTTTT	CASSYLGPNEKLFF
TRBV25-1	TRBJ1-2	.	.	TGTGCCAGCAGTGACCAGGGCCCTAACTATGGCTACACCTTC	CASSDQGPNYGYTF
TRBV5-4	TRBJ1-1	TRBD1	.	TGTGCCAGCAGCTTGGGTGGCAGGGGGCATTGGGGCACTGAAGCTTTCTTT	CASSLGGRGHWGTEAFF
TRBV5-1	TRBJ1-1	TRBD1	.	TGCGCCAGCAGCTTGGGGGGACAGGTAAACACTGAAGCTTTCTTT	CASSLGGQVNTEAFF
TRBV4-3	TRBJ1-2	.	.	TGCGCCAGCAGCCAAGATCACCGGTGGGGCTACACCTTC	CASSQDHRWGYTF
TRBV4-2	TRBJ2-1	TRBD2	.	TGTGCCAGCAGCCAAGTGGGGGGGGCCTACAATGAGCAGTTCTTC	CASSQVGGAYNEQFF
TRBV18	TRBJ2-7	.	.	TGTGCCAGCTCACCACCGACCCACGAGCAGTACTTC	CASSPPTHEQYF
TRBV10-1	TRBJ2-5	.	.	TGCGCCAGCAGCCCGAGACAGGCTGGGGAGACCCAGTACTTC	CASSPRQAGETQYF
TRBV19	TRBJ2-7	.	few	TGTGCCAGTGCAGGGGACCCCTACGAGCAGTACTTC	CASAGDPYEQYF
TRBV11-2	TRBJ1-6	.	.	TGTGCCAGCAGCCTCGAGCGCAATTCACCCCTCCACTTT	CASSLERNSPLHF
TRBV5-5	TRBJ2-7	.	.	TGTGCCAGCAGCTTGGCCCCTCGTGAAGGGCAGTACTTC	CASSLAPREGQYF
TRBV10-2	TRBJ1-1	.	few	TGCGCCAGTCCCTCGGGCAGGGATAACACTGAAGCTTTCTTT	CASPSGRDNTEAFF
TRBV21-1	TRBJ2-4	.	.	TGTGCCAGCAGCAAATCGACTAGCTGGAGGGGGGAGGCCAAAAACATTCAGTACTTC	CASSKSTSWRGEAKNIQYF
TRBV9	TRBJ2-7	TRBD2	.	TGTGCCAGCAGCGTAGAGGCTAGCGGGTATTCCTCCTACGAGCAGTACTTC	CASSVEASGYSSYEQYF